Presented here are 6 T cell receptor beta chains from one specimen sequenced in a study of identical twins. In TCRdb, the 5' RACE reads were re-called with MiXCR into one record per CDR3 protein. Of 1.5 million to 2 million distinct CDR3 sequences listed, under 35% are singletons. The sample was cord blood. These receptors were collected from a newborn girl in good health.

The chain uses TRBV20-1 and TRBJ1-2; a possible D gene is TRBD1 (6 bases). CDR3 length: 13 residues. The V gene's germline CDR1 is DFQATT and CDR2 SNEGSKA (reference sequence). V was shortened by 3 bases and J by 5 bases, with 13 bases between the two germline ends. The CDR3 DNA reads as TGCAGTGCTAGGATACAGGGAGGGTATGGCTACACCTTC. Amino acid sequence: CSARIQGGYGYTF.

V gene TRBV7-2 combines with J gene TRBJ2-1; a weak D match, TRBD2 (6 bases). The CDR3 length is 15 residues. The germline CDR1 and CDR2 sequences are SGHTA and FQGNSA. The V end lost 2 bases, the J end lost 13 bases, and 21 bases lay between the germline ends. DNA for the CDR3: TGTGCCAGCAGCTTAAGTCCCGGGGGATGGGAGACCCAGTTCTTC. Translated, it gives CASSLSPGGWETQFF.

This clonotype has more than one count but fewer than ten. This chain joins TRBV25-1 and TRBJ1-5; TRBD1 matches at 7 bases. The V and J ends lost 4 bases and 6 bases, in that order; junction bases with no gene match: 6. The CDR3 loop spans 14 amino acids. The germline CDR1 and CDR2 sequences are MGHDK and SYGVNS. CDR3 sequence reads: CASSVTGVSQPQHF. The CDR3 nucleotides read TGTGCCAGCAGTGTAACAGGGGTCAGTCAGCCCCAGCATTTT.

This chain uses TRBV15 with TRBJ2-2, with TRBD1 identical over 9 bases. This CDR3 is 16 amino acids long. The J segment lost 3 bases and the V segment lost 2 bases, leaving 4 bases of the junction unmatched. Germline assignment: CDR1 LNHNV and CDR2 YYDKDF (reference sequence). The CDR3 loop is CATSRTGTGYTGELFF. CDR3 DNA: TGTGCCACCAGCAGAACCGGGACAGGGTACACCGGGGAGCTGTTTTTT. Together with reference TRBV15 and TRBJ2-2, the CDR3 gives the full variable domain: DAMVIQNPRYQVTQFGKPVTLSCSQTLNHNVMYWYQQKSSQAPKLLFHYYDKDFNNEADTPDNFQSRRPNTSFCFLDIRSPGLGDTAMYLCATSRTGTGYTGELFFGEGSRLTVL.

This clonotype appeared a few times. This chain uses TRBV19 with TRBJ2-3; D not certain. The CDR3 is 12 amino acids. The V end was cut by 3 bases, the J end by 2 bases, with 3 bases between. CDR1 is LNHDA and CDR2 is SQIVND in the germline V gene (reference sequence). CDR3: CASSMFTDTQYF. The CDR3 DNA reads TGTGCCAGTAGTATGTTCACAGATACGCAGTATTTT.

This clonotype has just a few counts. This chain joins TRBV11-2 and TRBJ2-5; 8 nucleotides align to TRBD1. Judging by the DNA end, TRBJ2-7 fits better; the J call may be wrong. The CDR3 is 16 residues long. Germline V gene sequence: CDR1 SGHAT, CDR2 FQNNGV. The CDR3 region has the DNA TGTGCCAGCAGCTTTCCCCGGGCAGGGGGCATATACGAGCAGTACTTC. This translates into CASSFPRAGGIYEQYF.